One sample yielded the 22 T cell receptor beta chains listed below, sequenced in a study of PD-L1 blockade in urothelial cancer. Using immunoSEQ multiplex PCR, the repertoire was profiled, and TCRdb retains in-frame clones only, with some absent. In the table there are tens of thousands of clones, 80% to 90% of which are singletons. The sequenced sample was PBMCs, obtained around atezolizumab (anti-PD-L1) treatment. The receptors stem from a man in his sixties with urothelial cancer.

This clone was detected once. The chain recombines TRBV5-5 with TRBJ1-6; unclear D gene. The CDR3 spans 17 residues. With 0 bases removed from V and 1 base from J, the gap between germline ends came to 11 bases. From germline, CDR1 is SGHKS and CDR2 YYEKEE (reference sequence). This chain's CDR3 is CASSLAHLRSYNSPLHF. DNA of the CDR3: TGTGCCAGCAGCTTGGCCCACCTGAGGTCCTATAATTCACCCCTCCACTTT. The whole variable domain, remainder taken from reference TRBV5-5 and TRBJ1-6, is DAGVTQSPTHLIKTRGQQVTLRCSPISGHKSVSWYQQVLGQGPQFIFQYYEKEERGRGNFPDRFSARQFPNYSSELNVNALLLGDSALYLCASSLAHLRSYNSPLHFGNGTRLTVT.

The V gene is TRBV5-4, the J gene TRBJ2-7, with 12 bases identical to TRBD2. J gave up 11 bases and V 5 bases, and 14 bases lay outside the gene matches. The CDR3 is made up of 15 amino acids. Germline V gene lookup returns CDR1 SGHNT and CDR2 YYREEE (reference sequence). The CDR3 DNA follows: TGTGCCAGCAGGCTTGGGACTAGCGGGTCCCCCCTGGAGTACTTC. Translating gives CASRLGTSGSPLEYF.

This chain links TRBV29-1 with TRBJ2-1; D perhaps matches TRBD2 (7 bases). The germline V gene encodes CDR1 SQVTM and CDR2 ANQGSEA. The CDR3 loop spans 18 amino acids. Deletions cut 2 bases from V and 4 bases from J, with 24 bases between. For the CDR3, the DNA is TGCAGCGTTGAACTCATGGGGGGGGCTAGCGGAGCATACAATGAGCAGTTCTTC. Amino acids: CSVELMGGASGAYNEQFF.

The gene calls are TRBV27 and TRBJ1-1; weak D call: TRBD1 (5 bases). The V gene's germline CDR1 is MNHEY and CDR2 SMNVEV (reference sequence). Trimming pared 6 bases from V and 3 bases from J, leaving 17 bases between. The CDR3 covers 15 residues. This chain's CDR3 is CASSLGWGLDTEAFF. In DNA, the CDR3 is TGTGCCAGCAGCTTAGGGTGGGGCCTGGACACTGAAGCTTTCTTT.

The CDR3 DNA reads TGTGCCAGCTCACCTGGACCGGGACAGAGATTCTCTGGGGCCAACGTCCTGACTTTC. It codes for CASSPGPGQRFSGANVLTF. The J gene is TRBJ2-6, the V gene TRBV18; 7 bases fit TRBD1. CDR1 and CDR2 (germline): KGHSH, LQKENI. V trimming: 3 bases; J trimming: 0 bases; junction bases outside the gene matches: 11. CDR3 length: 19 amino acids.

J is TRBJ1-2 and V is TRBV2; possibly TRBD1 for D (5 bases). V was cut by 7 bases and J by 3 bases, with 12 bases left in between. Germline CDR1 and CDR2: SNHLY and FYNNEI. The CDR3 is 13 residues long. CDR3 protein: CASMGGVHYGYTF. CDR3 nucleotide sequence: TGTGCCAGCATGGGGGGGGTTCACTATGGCTACACCTTC.

The V gene is TRBV5-1, the J gene TRBJ2-1; 7 nucleotides agree with TRBD1. CDR1 SGHRS and CDR2 YFSETQ come from the germline V gene. Losses at the gene ends were 1 base for V and 2 bases for J; bases not matched to a gene: 6. This CDR3 is built from 16 residues. CDR3 sequence: CASSLSRDRAYNEQFF. CDR3 coding DNA: TGCGCCAGCAGCTTGAGTCGAGACAGGGCCTACAATGAGCAGTTCTTC.

Comments on this clone: The germline gene is not matched at one end of the junction; a read error may be the cause. CDR3 bases: TGTGCCAGCAGCCTCGGACTTCAAGTGACCCAGTACTTC. Translated: CASSLGLQVTQYF. The V gene is TRBV7-6, the J gene TRBJ2-5; a weak D match, TRBD2 (5 bases). CDR1 and CDR2 (germline): SGHVS, FNYEAQ. There are 13 residues in the CDR3.

This clone was observed a handful of times. The chain couples TRBV28 to TRBJ2-5, with 9 bases matching TRBD2. V lost 3 bases and J lost 4; bases outside the gene matches: 6. Germline CDR1 and CDR2: MDHEN and SYDVKM. The CDR3 consists of 15 residues. In DNA form, the CDR3 reads TGTGCCAGCAGTTTTCGCGGGGGGGAAAGAGAGACCCAGTACTTC. Its protein is CASSFRGGERETQYF.

This clone appeared a single time. The CDR3 coding sequence is TGCAGCGTTGAATGGGGGCTAGCGGGAGTGGGTGAGCAGTTCTTC. It translates to CSVEWGLAGVGEQFF. J is TRBJ2-1 and V is TRBV29-1, with 10 bases identical to TRBD2. The CDR3 length is 15 residues. Germline V gives CDR1 SQVTM, CDR2 ANQGSEA. The ends lost 2 bases at V and 9 bases at J; junction bases unmatched: 10.

This chain joins TRBV6-1 and TRBJ1-2; TRBD1 matches 7 bases. V dropped 8 bases and J dropped 4; count of bases not matched to a gene: 7. This CDR3 is 13 amino acids long. Per the germline V gene, CDR1 is MNHNS and CDR2 is SASEGT. For the CDR3, the DNA is TGTGCCAGCGACAGGGTACGTGGCTATGGCTACACCTTC. Its protein is CASDRVRGYGYTF.

The V and J genes are TRBV6-6 and TRBJ2-1; TRBD2 matches at 12 bases. The length of the CDR3 is 16 residues. With V trimmed by 6 bases and J by 3 bases, 6 bases remained unmatched. The germline V gene encodes CDR1 MNHNY and CDR2 SVGAGI (reference sequence). The CDR3 DNA reads as TGTGCCAGCAGGGGGACTAGCGGGCCCAACTACAATGAGCAGTTCTTC. Protein sequence: CASRGTSGPNYNEQFF.

This sequence joins TRBV7-9 and TRBJ2-5; D unresolved. Trimming pared 5 bases from V and 5 bases from J, leaving 12 bases between. Germline V gives CDR1 SEHNR, CDR2 FQNEAQ (reference sequence). This CDR3 region has 13 residues. The CDR3 bases are TGTGCCAGCAGCCGACAAAGGTGGGAGACCCAGTACTTC. The encoded protein is CASSRQRWETQYF.

This clone was observed a few times. V usage is TRBV7-3 and J usage is TRBJ1-2; 9 bases match TRBD1. Germline V lookup: CDR1 SGHTA, CDR2 FQGTGA. V lost 4 bases and J lost 3; bases outside the gene matches: 3. The CDR3 sequence is 14 residues long. The CDR3 sequence: CASSSDRGYYGYTF. The CDR3 DNA reads TGTGCCAGCAGCTCGGACAGGGGTTACTATGGCTACACCTTC.

V and J are TRBV7-8 and TRBJ2-2, with D possibly TRBD2 on 6 matching bases. Between the trimmed V and J ends, which lost 5 bases and 0 bases, there was a span of 7 bases. This CDR3 has 14 amino acids. Germline lookup yields CDR1 SGHVS and CDR2 FQNEAQ. CDR3 coding DNA: TGTGCCAGCAGCAGACTAGCGAACACCGGGGAGCTGTTTTTT. Residues: CASSRLANTGELFF.

This chain connects TRBV7-9 to TRBJ2-2; possible D gene TRBD1, 6 bases. Germline V gives CDR1 SEHNR, CDR2 FQNEAQ (reference sequence). The CDR3 length is 16 residues. V lost 7 bases and J 4 bases, leaving 19 bases between the germline ends. CDR3 sequence: CASTPIGGWGTGELFF. CDR3 coding DNA: TGTGCCAGCACCCCAATAGGGGGATGGGGCACCGGGGAGCTGTTTTTT.

V and J are TRBV2 and TRBJ2-6, with 7 bases identical to TRBD2. The CDR3 length is 15 residues. The ends lost 6 bases at V and 4 bases at J; junction bases unmatched: 6. Looked up from germline, CDR1 is SNHLY and CDR2 is FYNNEI. As DNA, the CDR3 is TGTGCCAGCAGGCGGCGGGGGTCGGGGGCCAACGTCCTGACTTTC. Translated, it gives CASRRRGSGANVLTF. The whole variable domain, remainder taken from reference TRBV2 and TRBJ2-6, is EPEVTQTPSHQVTQMGQEVILRCVPISNHLYFYWYRQILGQKVEFLVSFYNNEISEKSEIFDDQFSVERPDGSNFTLKIRSTKLEDSAMYFCASRRRGSGANVLTFGAGSRLTVL.

The genes are TRBV29-1 and TRBJ2-1, with TRBD2 matching over 12 bases. Per the germline V gene, CDR1 is SQVTM and CDR2 is ANQGSEA. The V gene end was trimmed by 7 bases and the J gene end by 7 bases; junction bases not matched to a gene: 8. The CDR3 contains 14 residues. CDR3 in DNA: TGCAGCGGCTCACTAGCGGGAGGTGAGAATGAGCAGTTCTTC. Translation: CSGSLAGGENEQFF.

This chain links TRBV7-9 with TRBJ2-3; 8 bases are shared with TRBD1. The trim removed 4 bases at V and 2 bases at J, leaving 8 bases unmatched. Germline values: CDR1 SEHNR, CDR2 FQNEAQ (reference sequence). The CDR3 extends over 16 amino acids. The DNA of the CDR3 is TGTGCCAGCAGCTCGACCCGGGGACAGGCCACAGATACGCAGTATTTT. It is translated as CASSSTRGQATDTQYF.

This chain joins TRBV7-2 and TRBJ1-4; 9 bases match TRBD1. CDR3 length: 15 amino acids. Per germline, CDR1 SGHTA and CDR2 FQGNSA. Trimming at V came to 6 bases and at J to 5 bases, leaving 7 bases not matched to a gene. The DNA of the CDR3 is TGTGCCAGCAGAAAAGGACAGGGGAAAAATGAAAAACTGTTTTTT. This encodes CASRKGQGKNEKLFF. The full variable domain, in which reference TRBV7-2 and TRBJ1-4 provide the parts outside the CDR3, is GAGVSQSPSNKVTEKGKDVELRCDPISGHTALYWYRQSLGQGLEFLIYFQGNSAPDKSGLPSDRFSAERTGGSVSTLTIQRTQQEDSAVYLCASRKGQGKNEKLFFGSGTQLSVL.

DNA of the CDR3: TGTGCCAGCAGCGTAGGCGGGACTAGCGGGGGGCCCTCACAAGAGACCCAGTACTTC. It encodes CASSVGGTSGGPSQETQYF. The rearrangement links TRBV9 to TRBJ2-5, with 15 bases lining up with TRBD2. V dropped 0 bases and J dropped 2; count of bases not matched to a gene: 8. CDR1 and CDR2 (germline): SGDLS, YYNGEE. There are 19 residues in the CDR3.

The chain has TRBV4-2 and TRBJ2-2, with D possibly being TRBD2 (8 bases). Trimming took off 4 bases at V and 3 bases at J, with 15 bases between the two ends. Germline V gene data show CDR1 as LGHNA and CDR2 as YNFKEQ. The CDR3 has 16 amino acids. CDR3 bases: TGTGCCAGCAGCCCCCGGGAGGGGGCTGACACCGGGGAGCTGTTTTTT. Amino acids: CASSPREGADTGELFF.